This T cell receptor beta chain was sequenced for a study of shared clonotypes between healthy human individuals. In the study overall: Donor ages ranged 18 to 49 years: a couple of women, a few men.

Produced via immunoSEQ multiplex PCR; TCRdb's table is partial and in-frame only. This sample has some 1.1 million clones; 70% to 85% occur once, and the top ten carry 0.89%. CD4+ cell separation produced CD45RA+ naive and CD45RA-negative memory subsets. Concerning this clone itself: Its antigen is undetermined.

The CDR3 is 13 amino acids. CDR1 and CDR2 (germline): SGHAT, FQDESV (reference sequence). Trimming took 2 bases from V and 7 from J, leaving 11 bases between them. Study-wide points: Across a handful of donors, naive CD4 shared around 5.4%, naive CD8 under 4%, memory CD4 more than 2%, memory CD8 0.4% to 0.5%. Naive subsets typically showed greater estimated richness than memory subsets.

V usage is TRBV11-1 and J usage is TRBJ1-1; D might be TRBD1 (5 bases). This receptor was obtained from a young man in good health. Some clones in this sample may be carry-over from other donors' samples. The source material was memory CD4+ T cells from PBMCs. Subset given: CD45RA-negative fraction. CDR3 amino acids: CASSLQGVSEAFF. The CDR3 DNA sequence: TGTGCCAGCAGCTTACAGGGAGTTAGTGAAGCTTTCTTT.